Listed below are T cell receptor beta chains from one sample, sequenced in a study of Ad26.COV2.S vaccination and SARS-CoV-2 variants. Sequenced by immunoSEQ multiplex PCR; TCRdb stores in-frame clones only, minus some. The sample has about 140,000 clones, 80% to 90% seen once. This sample comprised peripheral blood, obtained after recovery from COVID-19. Source of these receptors: a human donor who had recovered from COVID-19. Both conserved end residues are trimmed from each CDR3. Fields, in order: CDR3 length, V gene, D gene, J gene, CDR3 protein. A D gene is named only where the DNA matches it firmly.

>15|TRBV4-3|-|TRBJ1-6
ASSREDTRGSNSPLH
>15|TRBV27|-|TRBJ2-1
ASSLFSATQVYNEQF
>15|TRBV5-8|-|TRBJ2-3
ASSLALLSSVGDTQY
>11|TRBV5-1|-|TRBJ1-2
ASSSDSFTIAA
>13|TRBV4-3|-|TRBJ1-1
ASSQDKGMNTEAF
>11|TRBV27|-|TRBJ2-1
ASSLWGYNEQF
>9|TRBV7-6|-|TRBJ1-1
ASSLDGAAF
>14|TRBV5-6|-|TRBJ1-1
ASSLAWGGLNTEAF
>12|TRBV5-6|-|TRBJ1-4
ASTRESTNEKLF
>14|TRBV4-1|TRBD1|TRBJ2-1
ASSHDRDRTYNEQF
>14|TRBV28|-|TRBJ2-7
ASSYLYHRVSYEQY
>11|TRBV6-5|-|TRBJ2-7
ASSYSSSYEQY
>13|TRBV19|-|TRBJ2-7
ASSMGAGLAYEQY
>12|TRBV29-1|-|TRBJ2-2
SVESTSNTGELF
>12|TRBV2|-|TRBJ2-5
ASLQGYGGETQY
>14|TRBV28|-|TRBJ1-5
ASSLTGERGHQPQH
>10|TRBV6-5|-|TRBJ1-1
ASEGVNTEAF
>11|TRBV19|-|TRBJ1-1
ASSMLGPNEAF
>13|TRBV7-9|TRBD1|TRBJ2-2
ASSFGTGSTGELF
>11|TRBV7-2|-|TRBJ1-4
ASSRYRDEKLF
>11|TRBV7-9|TRBD1|TRBJ1-1
ASSIPGGQEAF
>12|TRBV3-1/TRBV3-2|TRBD1|TRBJ2-5
ASSQGTGRETQY
>10|TRBV2|-|TRBJ1-5
ASSASPQPQH
>12|TRBV2|TRBD2|TRBJ2-7
AIMGLAGRGEQY
>10|TRBV20-1|-|TRBJ2-7
SASDFSYEQY
>13|TRBV28|TRBD2|TRBJ2-1
ASRQSGVPYNEQF
>11|TRBV7-8|TRBD1|TRBJ1-1
ASSRGQLAEAF
>13|TRBV5-8|TRBD1|TRBJ1-3
ASSSTGVAGNTIY
>9|TRBV6-5|-|TRBJ2-1
ASSSGNEQF
>12|TRBV30|TRBD1|TRBJ1-5
AWTLTGEDQPQH
>11|TRBV3-1/TRBV3-2|-|TRBJ1-2
ASSQGRDYGYT
>12|TRBV27|-|TRBJ2-7
ASGSGTTTYEQY
>13|TRBV19|-|TRBJ1-6
ASSILDRDNSPLH
>9|TRBV11-3|-|TRBJ2-2
ASSLDGELF
>13|TRBV19|TRBD2|TRBJ2-1
ASSRLAGGGGEQF
>11|TRBV18|-|TRBJ2-3
ASSRPQPDTQY
>12|TRBV6-5|-|TRBJ2-7
ASSYSEWGSEQY
>13|TRBV6-1|-|TRBJ2-2
ASSLGLVVAGELF
>12|TRBV7-2|TRBD1|TRBJ2-4
ASSYRGAKNIQY
>10|TRBV2|-|TRBJ2-1
ASSEQYNEQF
>9|TRBV9|-|TRBJ2-3
ASSAGDTQY
>11|TRBV6-5|TRBD1|TRBJ1-1
ASSQGGVTEAF
>12|TRBV28|-|TRBJ1-5
ASSFWGVYQPQH
>11|TRBV5-1|-|TRBJ1-1
ASSFRDNTEAF
>12|TRBV7-2|TRBD1|TRBJ2-7
ASSVGTATYEQY
>9|TRBV27|-|TRBJ2-7
ASSSTIREY
>10|TRBV6-5|TRBD1|TRBJ1-2
ASRGQNYGYT
>11|TRBV5-1|-|TRBJ1-1
ASSLRGNTEAF